This TCR beta chain is drawn from a study of cytomegalovirus exposure and HLA in healthy donors. Primers for the PCR totalled 60 Vbeta and 13 Jbeta. Clones were sequenced by immunoSEQ multiplex PCR, and TCRdb holds only the in-frame ones, with some missing. The table shows roughly 83,000 clones, with under 80% occurring only once. The CDR3 contains 15 residues. Germline V CDR1 and CDR2: MNHEY, SMNVEV (reference sequence). Germline trimming cut 3 bases from V and 4 bases from J; bases unmatched to any gene: 6. Overall study results and limits: Later analysis showed TCR association rates varying by HLA locus, highest for DRB1 and lowest for HLA-C. Usually a TCR sequence was rare, but some public TCRs were found in many donors.

As to this clone: What it binds is not known.

The sequenced sample consisted of PBMCs. The receptor was derived from a man aged 60-69 years in good health and CMV-seronegative. The genes are TRBV27 and TRBJ1-2; 9 bases fit TRBD1. The CDR3 coding sequence is TGTGCCAGCAGTTTGTCGGGACAGGGCTCCTATGGCTACACCTTC. Translated, it gives CASSLSGQGSYGYTF.